This TCR beta chain comes out of a study of T cell changes during pregnancy in multiple sclerosis. The protocol was immunoSEQ multiplex PCR, while the TCRdb copy is restricted to in-frame clones and leaves out a portion. The sample carries about 75,000 clones, 90% to 95% recorded once. The CDR3 runs 16 residues. The V end was cut by 5 bases, the J end by 3 bases, with 18 bases between. Germline-derived CDR1 and CDR2 are SGHDT and YYEEEE. Here the sequenced sample was CD4+ T cells from peripheral blood mononuclear cells, taken after pregnancy. The TCR originated in a female donor with multiple sclerosis, enrolled in a pregnancy study. The chain couples TRBV5-6 to TRBJ2-1; possibly TRBD2 for D (7 bases). CDR3 loop: CASSLVRGASYNEQFF. The DNA for the CDR3 is TGTGCCAGCAGTCTGGTTCGGGGGGCCAGCTACAATGAGCAGTTCTTC.